Described below is a single T cell receptor (beta chain) sequence and its context. The sample belongs to a study of blood T cell repertoires in COVID-19. The V gene lost 3 bases and the J gene lost 15 bases, with 9 bases spanning the gap. Germline CDR1 reads SGHAT; CDR2 reads FQDESV (reference sequence). The CDR3 runs to 11 residues. The authors' processing: By means of reference gene primer amplification, nucleated cell counts were estimated. Generated by immunoSEQ multiplex PCR, the TCRdb table keeps only in-frame clones and is missing some. From that table come the V and J calls and clone size; the DNA was used to work out D and trimming. The repertoire holds a few hundred thousand clones, with around 90% as singletons.

V gene TRBV11-1 combines with J gene TRBJ1-6; tentative D call: TRBD1 (6 bases). The specimen was peripheral blood. This TCR derives from a woman in her seventies with active or convalescent COVID-19. CDR3 DNA sequence: TGTGCCAGCAGCTTTAGGGACAACCTCCACTTT. Its protein is CASSFRDNLHF.